Below, 17 T cell receptor beta chains from the same sample are listed, as sequenced in a study of T cell responses to AZD1222 COVID-19 vaccine. Measured with immunoSEQ multiplex PCR; TCRdb has only the in-frame clones, and not every one. The data show nearly 110,000 clones, roughly 85% seen once. Sequenced here: peripheral blood, sampled 28 days after the second AZD1222 dose. The source of these receptors is an adult who received the AZD1222 COVID-19 vaccine.

The chain carries TRBV25-1 and TRBJ1-3; no firm D call. CDR3 length: 15 amino acids. The germline V gene encodes CDR1 MGHDK and CDR2 SYGVNS. V was shortened by 2 bases and J by 0 bases, with 8 bases between the two germline ends. DNA for the CDR3: TGTGCCAGCAGTGAAGGTTCGGGCTCTGGAAACACCATATATTTT. Residues: CASSEGSGSGNTIYF.

This sequence joins TRBV27 and TRBJ2-7, with D possibly called TRBD1 or TRBD2 (6 bases each). Germline CDR1 reads MNHEY; CDR2 reads SMNVEV (reference sequence). The CDR3 runs to 14 residues. V gave up 2 bases and J gave up 2 bases, with 10 bases separating them. CDR3 DNA: TGTGCCAGCAGTTTAAGGGGGGACGCCTACGAGCAGTACTTC. Amino acids: CASSLRGDAYEQYF.

V usage is TRBV6-5 and J usage is TRBJ1-1; possibly TRBD1 for D (5 bases). The CDR3 sequence is 15 residues long. V lost 0 bases and J lost 3, with 11 bases in between. The germline CDR1 and CDR2 sequences are MNHEY and SVGAGI. The CDR3 sequence is CASSYSISGDTEAFF. The CDR3 bases are TGTGCCAGCAGTTACTCGATTTCGGGGGACACTGAAGCTTTCTTT.

The chain links TRBV12-2 to TRBJ1-3. TRBV12-2 is noted as a pseudogene. This CDR3 comprises 16 residues. CDR3 sequence: CASRSTSYGGLNTIYF. In nucleotides, the CDR3 is TGTGCAAGTCGCTCGACATCATATGGGGGGTTAAACACCATATATTTT.

The V and J genes are TRBV6-2 or TRBV6-3 and TRBJ2-5; TRBD2 aligns across 9 bases. This CDR3 comprises 18 residues. Germline assignment: CDR1 MNHEY and CDR2 SVGEGT. The V segment lost 2 bases and the J segment 3 bases; nucleotides outside the gene matches: 13. The CDR3 loop is CASSYSVPSGGLKETQYF. Here the CDR3 DNA reads TGTGCCAGCAGTTACAGTGTCCCCAGCGGGGGGTTGAAAGAGACCCAGTACTTC.

The chain links TRBV19 to TRBJ1-5; D is ambiguous. Looked up from germline, CDR1 is LNHDA and CDR2 is SQIVND (reference sequence). The CDR3 length is 15 residues. Trimming took off 3 bases at V and 6 bases at J, with 15 bases between the two ends. This CDR3 is CASSIGRGMGQPQHF. DNA of the CDR3: TGTGCCAGTAGTATCGGTCGGGGAATGGGTCAGCCCCAGCATTTT.

V usage is TRBV28 and J usage is TRBJ2-7; tentatively, D is TRBD2 (6 bases). Trimming removed 4 bases from V and 2 bases from J, with 12 bases in between. Germline loops: CDR1 MDHEN, CDR2 SYDVKM. This CDR3 contains 14 residues. The chain's CDR3 is CASSSQGLPYEQYF. DNA of the CDR3: TGTGCCAGCAGTTCCCAGGGACTGCCCTACGAGCAGTACTTC. The whole variable domain, filled in from reference TRBV28 and TRBJ2-7, reads DVKVTQSSRYLVKRTGEKVFLECVQDMDHENMFWYRQDPGLGLRLIYFSYDVKMKEKGDIPEGYSVSREKKERFSLILESASTNQTSMYLCASSSQGLPYEQYFGPGTRLTVT.

V and J are TRBV7-9 and TRBJ2-3; 7 bases are shared with TRBD1. V was pared by 7 bases and J by 3 bases, with 7 bases of the junction left unmatched. This CDR3 comprises 14 residues. Germline V gene lookup returns CDR1 SEHNR and CDR2 FQNEAQ (reference sequence). The CDR3 sequence is CASTYDRETDTQYF. The DNA for the CDR3 is TGTGCCAGCACTTACGACAGGGAGACAGATACGCAGTATTTT. Using reference TRBV7-9 and TRBJ2-3 for the parts outside the CDR3, the full variable domain is DTGVSQNPRHKITKRGQNVTFRCDPISEHNRLYWYRQTLGQGPEFLTYFQNEAQLEKSRLLSDRFSAERPKGSFSTLEIQRTEQGDSAMYLCASTYDRETDTQYFGPGTRLTVL.

The chain employs TRBV6-2 or TRBV6-3 and TRBJ2-7; 8 bases are shared with TRBD1. The CDR3 spans 14 residues. Germline V gene data show CDR1 as MNHEY and CDR2 as SVGEGT. V lost 5 bases to trimming and J lost 6 bases; unmatched junction nucleotides: 9. As DNA, the CDR3 is TGTGCCAGCAGTACCACAGGGGGGCCGGCCGAGCAGTACTTC. Its protein product is CASSTTGGPAEQYF.

This clone was detected only a few times. CDR3 bases: TGTGCCAGCAGCCAAGTCACCGGTGGACTGTTTTTT. Protein sequence: CASSQVTGGLFF. The rearrangement uses TRBV3-1 (or the pseudogene TRBV3-2) and TRBJ1-4; no reliable D call. Germline V gives CDR1 LGHDT, CDR2 YNNKEL (reference sequence). The CDR3 extends over 12 amino acids. Trimming removed 1 base at V and 13 bases at J, with 10 bases between.

The chain couples TRBV2 to TRBJ1-1; D is uncertain. With 5 bases removed from V and 1 base from J, the gap between germline ends came to 11 bases. From germline, CDR1 is SNHLY and CDR2 FYNNEI. The CDR3 length is 14 residues. The DNA of the CDR3 is TGTGCCAGCAGTTGGTATCAGACGAACACTGAAGCTTTCTTT. Its protein is CASSWYQTNTEAFF.

The chain links TRBV11-2 to TRBJ2-6; D uncertain. Germline CDR1 and CDR2: SGHAT and FQNNGV. This CDR3 contains 11 residues. The V gene lost 8 bases and the J gene lost 1 base, with 0 bases spanning the gap. The CDR3 protein is CASSGANVLTF. The CDR3 nucleotides read TGTGCCAGCTCTGGGGCCAACGTCCTGACTTTC.

In this sample, this clone turned up once. The chain has TRBV5-1 and TRBJ2-1; possibly TRBD1 for D (7 bases). Germline lookup yields CDR1 SGHRS and CDR2 YFSETQ. CDR3 size: 15 residues. V lost 8 bases and J 0 bases, leaving 15 bases between the germline ends. For the CDR3, the DNA is TGCGCCAGTGCGGAGGGGGCGAGCTCCTACAATGAGCAGTTCTTC. This sequence encodes CASAEGASSYNEQFF.

The J gene is TRBJ2-7, the V gene TRBV24-1; D tentatively fits TRBD1 or TRBD2 (5 bases each). Germline loops: CDR1 KGHDR, CDR2 SFDVKD. The CDR3 is made up of 14 amino acids. The V gene lost 6 bases and the J gene lost 0 bases, with 11 bases spanning the gap. CDR3 in amino acids: CATSRDDLSYEQYF. CDR3 nucleotides: TGTGCCACCAGTCGGGACGATCTCTCCTACGAGCAGTACTTC.

This clone was counted a single time. This sequence joins TRBV6-2 or TRBV6-3 and TRBJ2-1; TRBD1 matches at 8 bases. Germline V gives CDR1 MNHEY, CDR2 SVGEGT. With V trimmed by 5 bases and J by 10 bases, 10 bases remained unmatched. The CDR3 has 14 residues. CDR3 bases: TGTGCCAGCAGTCCCGGACAGGGCGGGTACGAGCAGTTCTTC. Its translation: CASSPGQGGYEQFF.

In this sample, this clone turned up many times. The rearrangement links TRBV7-2 to TRBJ1-5, with 7 bases identical to TRBD1. Germline assignment: CDR1 SGHTA and CDR2 FQGNSA. This CDR3 has 14 amino acids. J was trimmed by 8 bases and V by 5 bases; bases with no gene match: 9. This chain's CDR3 is CASSARQGREPQHF. DNA of the CDR3: TGTGCCAGCAGCGCTAGACAGGGTAGGGAGCCCCAGCATTTT.

The chain has TRBV6-5 and TRBJ1-1; TRBD1 is a possible D gene (5 bases). The germline V and J ends were trimmed by 0 bases and 5 bases, with 13 bases remaining between them. This CDR3 has 15 residues. Germline CDR1 and CDR2: MNHEY and SVGAGI. CDR3 DNA sequence: TGTGCCAGCAGTTACTCGATAGGGACTAAGACTGAAGCTTTCTTT. This codes for CASSYSIGTKTEAFF.